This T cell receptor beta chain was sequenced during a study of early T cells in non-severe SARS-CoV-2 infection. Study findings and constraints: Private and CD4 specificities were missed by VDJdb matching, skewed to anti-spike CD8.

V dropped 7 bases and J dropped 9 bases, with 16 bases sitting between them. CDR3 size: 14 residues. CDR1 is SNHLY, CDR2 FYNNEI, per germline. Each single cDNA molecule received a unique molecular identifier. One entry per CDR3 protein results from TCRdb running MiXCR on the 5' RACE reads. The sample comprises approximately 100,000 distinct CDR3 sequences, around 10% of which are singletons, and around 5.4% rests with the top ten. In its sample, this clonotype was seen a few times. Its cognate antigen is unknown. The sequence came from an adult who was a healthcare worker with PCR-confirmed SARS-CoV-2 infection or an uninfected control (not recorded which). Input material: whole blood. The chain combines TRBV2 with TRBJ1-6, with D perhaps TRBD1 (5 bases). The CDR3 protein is CASKSGGVSSPLHF. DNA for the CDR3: TGTGCCAGCAAATCCGGGGGAGTAAGTTCACCCCTCCACTTT.